These 18 T cell receptor beta chains share one sample of origin, sequenced in a study of blood T cell repertoires in COVID-19. Profiling relied on immunoSEQ multiplex PCR, and the TCRdb table lists in-frame clones only, not all of them. Of about 50,000 clones in the sample, 80% to 90% were seen once. Sequencing was performed on peripheral blood. Receptors originate from a human donor in a cohort sampled during active COVID-19. The donor label of this sample is uncertain.

The chain links TRBV4-2 to TRBJ2-7, with 7 positions matching TRBD1. With V trimmed by 6 bases and J by 2 bases, 4 bases remained unmatched. CDR1 LGHNA and CDR2 YNFKEQ come from the germline V gene. This CDR3 is built from 13 residues. This chain's CDR3 is CASSIGTAYEQYF. In nucleotides, the CDR3 is TGTGCCAGCAGTATTGGGACAGCCTACGAGCAGTACTTC.

This sequence joins TRBV7-3 and TRBJ2-3, with TRBD2 matching over 8 bases. V lost 1 base, J lost 7 bases, and 7 bases stayed unmatched. The CDR3 runs to 15 residues. Germline assignment: CDR1 SGHTA and CDR2 FQGTGA. The CDR3 coding sequence is TGTGCCAGCAGCTTAAATACGGGGGGGCTTAATACGCAGTATTTT. Translating it yields CASSLNTGGLNTQYF.

Only one count was recorded for this clone. J is TRBJ1-1 and V is TRBV12-3 or TRBV12-4, with unresolved D. Trimming took 6 bases from V and 1 from J, leaving 9 bases between them. The CDR3 has 13 amino acids. In nucleotides, the CDR3 is TGTGCCAGCAGCCCTACTGGGAACACTGAAGCTTTCTTT. As protein: CASSPTGNTEAFF.

The chain has TRBV5-6 and TRBJ2-3; 12 nucleotides match TRBD2. The CDR3 has 18 amino acids. V shed 7 bases and J 2 bases; nucleotides not matched to a gene: 14. Germline assignment: CDR1 SGHDT and CDR2 YYEEEE. The CDR3 DNA reads TGTGCCAGCGGGACTCTAGCGGGGGGGATTACCCTCACAGATACGCAGTATTTT. Translation gives CASGTLAGGITLTDTQYF. The variable domain in full, with the rest retrieved from reference TRBV5-6 and TRBJ2-3, is DAGVTQSPTHLIKTRGQQVTLRCSPKSGHDTVSWYQQALGQGPQFIFQYYEEEERQRGNFPDRFSGHQFPNYSSELNVNALLLGDSALYLCASGTLAGGITLTDTQYFGPGTRLTVL.

V usage is TRBV9 and J usage is TRBJ2-1; possibly TRBD2 for D (6 bases). CDR1 and CDR2 from the germline V gene are SGDLS and YYNGEE. The CDR3 length is 14 residues. Trimming shortened V by 3 bases and J by 1 base, and 8 bases separated the two germline ends. Written as DNA, the CDR3 is TGTGCCAGCAGCGCCGGGACTTCCTACAATGAGCAGTTCTTC. As protein: CASSAGTSYNEQFF.

The genes are TRBV5-4 and TRBJ2-7, with 7 positions matching TRBD1. This CDR3 comprises 16 residues. Germline V gene lookup returns CDR1 SGHNT and CDR2 YYREEE (reference sequence). Trimming took 0 bases from V and 4 from J; bases not matched to a gene: 10. The CDR3 sequence: CASSLAVGTVTYEQYF. CDR3 in DNA: TGTGCCAGCAGCTTGGCAGTCGGGACAGTGACTTACGAGCAGTACTTC.

The chain employs TRBV6-5 and TRBJ1-1; maybe TRBD1 (6 bases). Germline CDR1 is MNHEY and CDR2 is SVGAGI. This CDR3 spans 13 amino acids. The CDR3 bases are TGTGCTACCCGGGGGGGCGGAAACACTGAAGCTTTCTTT. Protein: CATRGGGNTEAFF.

The rearrangement links TRBV7-9 to TRBJ2-2; maybe TRBD1 (7 bases). CDR1 SEHNR and CDR2 FQNEAQ come from the germline V gene (reference sequence). V lost 6 bases, J lost 6 bases, and 14 bases lay in between. The CDR3 covers 14 residues. The CDR3 is CASSSQGEAGELFF. CDR3 nucleotides: TGTGCCAGCAGTAGCCAGGGGGAGGCCGGGGAGCTGTTTTTT.

The chain uses TRBV9 and TRBJ2-1; TRBD2 aligns across 13 bases. Germline values: CDR1 SGDLS, CDR2 YYNGEE. Germline trimming cut 4 bases from V and 5 bases from J; bases unmatched to any gene: 9. This CDR3 has 17 residues. In nucleotides, the CDR3 is TGTGCCAGCAGCCCTCGACTAGCGGGGGGCCACAACAATGAGCAGTTCTTC. It yields the protein CASSPRLAGGHNNEQFF.

This clone has just a few counts. This chain joins TRBV7-2 and TRBJ1-4; unclear D gene. V lost 1 base to trimming and J lost 8 bases, with 8 bases between them. There are 13 residues in the CDR3. The V gene's germline CDR1 is SGHTA and CDR2 FQGNSA. The CDR3 loop is CASSLDGREKLFF. As DNA, the CDR3 is TGTGCCAGCAGCTTAGACGGGAGGGAAAAACTGTTTTTT.

The chain has TRBV18 and TRBJ2-5; D not certain. The germline gives CDR1 KGHSH, CDR2 LQKENI. The CDR3 is 14 residues long. V was clipped by 0 bases and J by 3 bases, with 8 bases between them. CDR3: CASSPPNLKETQYF. In DNA, the CDR3 is TGTGCCAGCTCACCACCGAATCTAAAAGAGACCCAGTACTTC.

The gene calls are TRBV4-2 and TRBJ2-1; 9 bases map to TRBD2. The CDR3 length is 15 residues. The germline CDR1 and CDR2 sequences are LGHNA and YNFKEQ. V shed 0 bases and J 12 bases; nucleotides not matched to a gene: 9. The CDR3 is CASSQEETGLAGQFF. The CDR3 DNA reads as TGTGCCAGCAGCCAAGAAGAAACGGGACTAGCAGGGCAGTTCTTC.

This sequence joins TRBV2 and TRBJ2-3; D might be TRBD2 (7 bases). Trimming removed 7 bases at V and 3 bases at J, with 20 bases between. Germline V gene sequence: CDR1 SNHLY, CDR2 FYNNEI. The CDR3 sequence is 16 residues long. The CDR3: CASKFLRGGVTDTQYF. The CDR3 nucleotides read TGTGCCAGCAAATTTTTGAGGGGGGGAGTAACAGATACGCAGTATTTT.

The rearrangement joins TRBV3-1 (or the pseudogene TRBV3-2) to TRBJ1-2, with D hard to call. The CDR3 contains 15 residues. V lost 3 bases and J 8 bases, leaving 19 bases between the germline ends. Germline CDR1 reads LGHDT; CDR2 reads YNNKEL (reference sequence). The CDR3 sequence: CASSHGRSSGGGYTF. CDR3 in DNA: TGTGCCAGCAGCCATGGAAGATCCTCCGGAGGAGGCTACACCTTC.

This chain uses TRBV24-1 with TRBJ2-5; D is ambiguous. V gave up 5 bases and J gave up 2 bases, with 2 bases separating them. This CDR3 is 11 amino acids long. Germline CDR1 reads KGHDR; CDR2 reads SFDVKD. CDR3 sequence: CATSAQETQYF. The DNA for the CDR3 is TGTGCCACCAGTGCTCAAGAGACCCAGTACTTC.

J is TRBJ2-7 and V is TRBV20-1, with TRBD1 matching 9 bases. J lost 3 bases, V lost 3 bases, and 12 bases had no gene match. The CDR3 extends over 16 amino acids. The germline V gene has CDR1 DFQATT and CDR2 SNEGSKA (reference sequence). CDR3: CSASPGTGNGVYEQYF. In nucleotides, the CDR3 is TGCAGTGCTAGTCCGGGGACAGGGAACGGGGTCTACGAGCAGTACTTC.

J is TRBJ2-3 and V is TRBV6-2 or TRBV6-3, with D uncertain. This CDR3 is 12 amino acids long. V lost 2 bases to trimming and J lost 7 bases, with 7 bases between them. Per the germline V gene, CDR1 is MNHEY and CDR2 is SVGEGT. The CDR3: CASSYPSNTQYF. CDR3 in DNA: TGTGCCAGCAGTTACCCCTCTAATACGCAGTATTTT.

A few counts support this clone. The V and J genes are TRBV18 and TRBJ2-5; 9 positions match TRBD1. Germline V CDR1 and CDR2: KGHSH, LQKENI. There are 19 residues in the CDR3. V trimming: 2 bases; J trimming: 1 base; junction bases outside the gene matches: 14. The CDR3 region has the DNA TGTGCCAGCTCACCATGGCAGGGACAGGGAGCGGGGATCCAAGAGACCCAGTACTTC. It codes for CASSPWQGQGAGIQETQYF.